A single sample gave rise to the 7 T cell receptor beta chains below, sequenced in a study of beta chain features in type 1 diabetes. Expressed TCRB transcripts got sequenced, as all isolated RNA was reverse transcribed. Clones were sequenced by immunoSEQ multiplex PCR, and TCRdb holds only the in-frame ones, with some missing. This repertoire shows about 240,000 clones, 27% found once; its top ten account for roughly 4%. Sequencing was carried out using central memory CD4+ T cells from blood. Receptors originate from a man aged 25 to 40 in good health.

Comment on this clone: The sample has other DNA sequences that encode this CDR3 too. The rearrangement uses TRBV15 and TRBJ2-5, with 9 positions matching TRBD1. The CDR3 is 16 residues long. CDR1 and CDR2 from the germline V gene are LNHNV and YYDKDF (reference sequence). Losses at the gene ends were 3 bases for V and 6 bases for J; bases not matched to a gene: 11. The CDR3 DNA reads as TGTGCCACCAGCAGGGACTCGGGACAGGGAATGAAGACCCAGTACTTC. This sequence encodes CATSRDSGQGMKTQYF.

Worth noting for this clone: The junction differs from germline at one of its ends, possibly a read error. The rearrangement uses TRBV4-1 and TRBJ2-1, with 10 bases matching TRBD2. This CDR3 has 15 residues. Germline CDR1 reads MGHRA; CDR2 reads YSYEKL. CDR3 DNA sequence: TGTGCCAGCAGCCCGAGCGGGGGGGCCGACAATGAGCAGTTCTTC. It encodes CASSPSGGADNEQFF.

This chain uses TRBV29-1 with TRBJ2-3, with D uncertain. Germline V gene lookup returns CDR1 SQVTM and CDR2 ANQGSEA. The CDR3 is 14 amino acids. Deletions cut 5 bases from V and 0 bases from J, with 12 bases between. The CDR3 nucleotides read TGCAGCGTTTCCAAGGACGGCAGCACAGATACGCAGTATTTT. As protein: CSVSKDGSTDTQYF.

This clone has just a few counts. The rearrangement joins TRBV28 to TRBJ2-5, with no clear D. In germline, CDR1 is MDHEN, CDR2 SYDVKM. V was trimmed by 5 bases and J by 2 bases, leaving 3 bases between them. This CDR3 region has 11 residues. Here the CDR3 reads CASSRQETQYF. CDR3 sequence (DNA): TGTGCCAGCAGTCGTCAAGAGACCCAGTACTTC.

The chain has TRBV6-1 and TRBJ2-2; 11 bases agree with TRBD1. This CDR3 comprises 13 residues. Looked up from germline, CDR1 is MNHNS and CDR2 is SASEGT. V lost 11 bases, J lost 6 bases, and 5 bases stayed unmatched. CDR3 DNA: TGTGCCCTGGGACAGGGGGAGGCCGGGGAGCTGTTTTTT. Encoded protein: CALGQGEAGELFF.

This clone has more than one count but fewer than ten. The chain has TRBV4-3 and TRBJ2-3; no definite D call. V was pared by 0 bases and J by 0 bases, with 7 bases between. Germline CDR1 LGHNA, CDR2 YSLEER. The CDR3 runs 15 residues. The CDR3 spells CASSQDVASTDTQYF. The CDR3 nucleotides are TGCGCCAGCAGCCAAGACGTAGCTAGCACAGATACGCAGTATTTT.

The chain recombines TRBV11-2 with TRBJ2-1, with 7 bases aligning to TRBD1. The V and J ends lost 2 bases and 7 bases, in that order; junction bases with no gene match: 5. Germline V gene data show CDR1 as SGHAT and CDR2 as FQNNGV. The CDR3 length is 14 residues. CDR3 sequence (DNA): TGTGCCAGCAGCTTAACGGACAGGAGAAATGAGCAGTTCTTC. Residues: CASSLTDRRNEQFF.